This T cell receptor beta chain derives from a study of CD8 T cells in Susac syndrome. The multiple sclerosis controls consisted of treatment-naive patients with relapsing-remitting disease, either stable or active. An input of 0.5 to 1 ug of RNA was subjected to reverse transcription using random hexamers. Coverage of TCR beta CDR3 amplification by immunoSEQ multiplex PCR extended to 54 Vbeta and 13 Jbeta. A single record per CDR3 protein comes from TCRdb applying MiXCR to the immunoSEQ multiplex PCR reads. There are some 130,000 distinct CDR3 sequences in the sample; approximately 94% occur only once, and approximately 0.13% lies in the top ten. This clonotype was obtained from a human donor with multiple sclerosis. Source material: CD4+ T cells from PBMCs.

CDR3 in DNA: TGTGCCAGCACCCCAGAGTCCCATAGCAATCAGCCCCAGCATTTT. The encoded protein is CASTPESHSNQPQHF. The chain uses TRBV12-3 or TRBV12-4 and TRBJ1-5, with D unresolved. Trimming shortened V by 7 bases and J by 0 bases, and 13 bases separated the two germline ends. The CDR3 consists of 15 residues.